Below, one TCR beta chain is given with its context. Germline assignment: CDR1 LNHDA and CDR2 SQIVND (reference sequence). CDR3 length: 16 residues. V was shortened by 7 bases and J by 1 base, with 16 bases between the two germline ends. Authors' processing steps: Amplified reference gene primers provided the basis for estimating nucleated cell counts. Clones were sequenced by immunoSEQ multiplex PCR, and TCRdb holds only the in-frame ones, with some missing. V, J and clone size are those of that table, while D and trimming were read from the DNA. The repertoire holds approximately 170,000 clones, with approximately 90% as singletons. This sample is part of a study of blood T cell repertoires in COVID-19.

The source material was peripheral blood. The sequence came from a man in his fifties or sixties who had recovered from COVID-19. The chain couples TRBV19 to TRBJ2-2; a possible D gene is TRBD2 (5 bases). The CDR3 coding sequence is TGTGCCAGTACCTTAGGCGTGGGAGTGAACACCGGGGAGCTGTTTTTT. It codes for CASTLGVGVNTGELFF.